The clone carrying this T cell receptor (beta chain) showed up many times. This sample was taken from a study of blood T cell repertoires in COVID-19. Study-level background: Samples taken during acute and convalescent COVID-19 were collected in the United States, Italy and Spain. The cDNA or gDNA used as material had been derived from T cells, B-cell-depleted T cells, or PBMCs.

In the study's own analysis: Amplification with reference gene primers provided the estimates of nucleated cell counts. Assay used: immunoSEQ multiplex PCR; TCRdb lists only in-frame clones, some missing. Clone size and the V and J calls come from that table; the DNA yielded D and trimming. The table has about 260,000 clones, under 90% seen once. The sample taken for sequencing was peripheral blood. The sequence was obtained from a woman aged 50 to 60 who had recovered from COVID-19.

The CDR3 reads CASSYPKLQGLAKNIQYF. The CDR3 coding sequence is TGTGCCAGCAGTTACCCGAAGCTACAGGGGCTAGCCAAAAACATTCAGTACTTC. This chain joins TRBV6-2 or TRBV6-3 and TRBJ2-4, with 7 bases matching TRBD1. The CDR3 length is 18 residues. The germline V gene encodes CDR1 MNHEY and CDR2 SVGEGT. The V and J ends lost 2 bases and 0 bases, in that order; junction bases with no gene match: 10.